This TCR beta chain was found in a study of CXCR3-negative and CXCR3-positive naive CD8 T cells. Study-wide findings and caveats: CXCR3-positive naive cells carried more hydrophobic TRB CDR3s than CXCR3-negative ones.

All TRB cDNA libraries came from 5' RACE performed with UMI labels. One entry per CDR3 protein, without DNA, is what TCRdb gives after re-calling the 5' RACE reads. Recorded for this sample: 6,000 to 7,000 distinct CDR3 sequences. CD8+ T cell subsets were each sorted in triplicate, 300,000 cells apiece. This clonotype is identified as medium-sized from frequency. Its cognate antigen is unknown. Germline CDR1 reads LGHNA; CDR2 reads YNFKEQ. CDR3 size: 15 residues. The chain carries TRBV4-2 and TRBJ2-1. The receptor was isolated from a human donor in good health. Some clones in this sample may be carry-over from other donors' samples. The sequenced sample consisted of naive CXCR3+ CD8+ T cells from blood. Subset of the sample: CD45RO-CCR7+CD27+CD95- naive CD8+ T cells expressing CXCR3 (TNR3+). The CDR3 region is CASSQTGGPYNEQFF.